This T cell receptor beta chain is drawn from a study of T cells in Graves' hyperthyroidism and ophthalmopathy. The table lists this clonotype with a few counts. The investigators amplified TCR beta CDR3 regions from RNA transcripts. First-round RT-PCR targeting the TCR CDR3 was performed with the HTBI primer set. TCRdb reprocessed the multiplex PCR reads via MiXCR and lists one record per CDR3 protein. The data show about 640,000 distinct CDR3 sequences, about 45% seen once. The germline gives CDR1 DFQATT, CDR2 SNEGSKA (reference sequence). The CDR3 covers 13 residues. V lost 1 base and J 6 bases, leaving 10 bases between the germline ends.

The chain joins TRBV20-1 to TRBJ1-3; D gene unclear. This TCR was sampled from an adult man with Graves' disease, either hyperthyroidism or ophthalmopathy (not recorded which). Specimen: peripheral blood or thyroid tissue (not recorded which). CDR3 nucleotides: TGCAGTGCTAGAGTTCTGGTAGCAAACACCATATATTTT. Amino acids: CSARVLVANTIYF.